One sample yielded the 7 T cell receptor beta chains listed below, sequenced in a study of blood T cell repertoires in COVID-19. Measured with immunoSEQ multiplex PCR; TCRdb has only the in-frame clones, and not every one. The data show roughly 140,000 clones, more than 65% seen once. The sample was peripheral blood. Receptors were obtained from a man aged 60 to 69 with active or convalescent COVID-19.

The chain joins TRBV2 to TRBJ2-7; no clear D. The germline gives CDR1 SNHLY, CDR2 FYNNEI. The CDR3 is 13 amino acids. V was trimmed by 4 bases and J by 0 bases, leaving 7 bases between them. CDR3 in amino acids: CASSGLVSYEQYF. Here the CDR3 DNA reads TGTGCCAGCAGTGGGTTAGTCTCCTACGAGCAGTACTTC.

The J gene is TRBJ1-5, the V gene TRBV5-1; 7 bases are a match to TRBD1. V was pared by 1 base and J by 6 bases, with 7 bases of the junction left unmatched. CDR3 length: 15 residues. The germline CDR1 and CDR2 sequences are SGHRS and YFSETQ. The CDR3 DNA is TGCGCCAGCAGCTTGCGAGGGGACAGAGGTCAGCCCCAGCATTTT. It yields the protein CASSLRGDRGQPQHF.

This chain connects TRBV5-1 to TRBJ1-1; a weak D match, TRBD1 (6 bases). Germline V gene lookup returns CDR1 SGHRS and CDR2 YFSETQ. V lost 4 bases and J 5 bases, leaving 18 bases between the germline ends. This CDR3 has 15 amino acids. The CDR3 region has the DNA TGCGCCAGCAGCCCTGAGGGGACAATCAGGACTGAAGCTTTCTTT. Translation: CASSPEGTIRTEAFF.

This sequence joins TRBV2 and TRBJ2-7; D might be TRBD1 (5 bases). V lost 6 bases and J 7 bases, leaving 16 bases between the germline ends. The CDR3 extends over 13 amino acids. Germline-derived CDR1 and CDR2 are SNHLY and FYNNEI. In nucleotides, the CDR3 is TGTGCCAGCAGGCTTCAGGGTCAGGGAGAGCAGTACTTC. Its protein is CASRLQGQGEQYF.

CDR3 sequence reads: CASSQGRGDTIYF. The CDR3 coding sequence is TGTGCCAGCAGCCAAGGGAGGGGTGACACCATATATTTT. The gene calls are TRBV3-1 (or the pseudogene TRBV3-2) and TRBJ1-3; the D gene is possibly TRBD1 (5 bases). The CDR3 has 13 amino acids. Germline CDR1 is LGHDT and CDR2 is YNNKEL (reference sequence). Trimming pared 1 base from V and 8 bases from J, leaving 9 bases between.

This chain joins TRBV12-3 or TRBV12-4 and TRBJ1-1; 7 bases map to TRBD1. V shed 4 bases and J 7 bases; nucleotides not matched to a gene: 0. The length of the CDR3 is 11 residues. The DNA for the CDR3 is TGTGCCAGCAGTTCAGGGGGTGAAGCTTTCTTT. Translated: CASSSGGEAFF.

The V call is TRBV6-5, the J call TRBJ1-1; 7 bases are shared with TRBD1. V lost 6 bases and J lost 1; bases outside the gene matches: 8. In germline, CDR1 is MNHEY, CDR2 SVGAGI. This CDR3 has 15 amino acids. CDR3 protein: CASSRGRQGNTEAFF. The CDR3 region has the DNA TGTGCCAGCAGCCGCGGGCGACAGGGGAACACTGAAGCTTTCTTT.